This T cell receptor beta chain was captured in a study of blood T cell repertoires in COVID-19. Looking at the study overall: COVID-19 samples, acute and convalescent, were from the United States, Italy and Spain. PBMCs, B-cell-depleted T cells, or T cells provided the cDNA or gDNA that made up the material.

Only one count was recorded for this clone. Enrollees, roughly 18 to 95 years old, lived in 24 US areas. Each participant's cohort was designated according to participant-reported clinical history. Assay: immunoSEQ multiplex PCR; the TCRdb copy retains only in-frame clones and omits some. The table shows around 190,000 clones, with 84% occurring only once. With 7 bases clipped from V and 14 bases from J, the junction kept 15 bases outside the gene matches. The CDR3 is 14 amino acids. CDR1 is MGHRA and CDR2 is YSYEKL in the germline V gene. The source of this sequence is a woman in her twenties or thirties who had been exposed to COVID-19. The rearrangement links TRBV4-1 to TRBJ2-1; the match to TRBD2 covers 9 bases. The specimen was PBMCs or T cells enriched from blood (not recorded which). CDR3: CASTPIAGASREFF. CDR3 in DNA: TGCGCCAGCACCCCCATAGCGGGGGCCTCTCGCGAGTTCTTC.